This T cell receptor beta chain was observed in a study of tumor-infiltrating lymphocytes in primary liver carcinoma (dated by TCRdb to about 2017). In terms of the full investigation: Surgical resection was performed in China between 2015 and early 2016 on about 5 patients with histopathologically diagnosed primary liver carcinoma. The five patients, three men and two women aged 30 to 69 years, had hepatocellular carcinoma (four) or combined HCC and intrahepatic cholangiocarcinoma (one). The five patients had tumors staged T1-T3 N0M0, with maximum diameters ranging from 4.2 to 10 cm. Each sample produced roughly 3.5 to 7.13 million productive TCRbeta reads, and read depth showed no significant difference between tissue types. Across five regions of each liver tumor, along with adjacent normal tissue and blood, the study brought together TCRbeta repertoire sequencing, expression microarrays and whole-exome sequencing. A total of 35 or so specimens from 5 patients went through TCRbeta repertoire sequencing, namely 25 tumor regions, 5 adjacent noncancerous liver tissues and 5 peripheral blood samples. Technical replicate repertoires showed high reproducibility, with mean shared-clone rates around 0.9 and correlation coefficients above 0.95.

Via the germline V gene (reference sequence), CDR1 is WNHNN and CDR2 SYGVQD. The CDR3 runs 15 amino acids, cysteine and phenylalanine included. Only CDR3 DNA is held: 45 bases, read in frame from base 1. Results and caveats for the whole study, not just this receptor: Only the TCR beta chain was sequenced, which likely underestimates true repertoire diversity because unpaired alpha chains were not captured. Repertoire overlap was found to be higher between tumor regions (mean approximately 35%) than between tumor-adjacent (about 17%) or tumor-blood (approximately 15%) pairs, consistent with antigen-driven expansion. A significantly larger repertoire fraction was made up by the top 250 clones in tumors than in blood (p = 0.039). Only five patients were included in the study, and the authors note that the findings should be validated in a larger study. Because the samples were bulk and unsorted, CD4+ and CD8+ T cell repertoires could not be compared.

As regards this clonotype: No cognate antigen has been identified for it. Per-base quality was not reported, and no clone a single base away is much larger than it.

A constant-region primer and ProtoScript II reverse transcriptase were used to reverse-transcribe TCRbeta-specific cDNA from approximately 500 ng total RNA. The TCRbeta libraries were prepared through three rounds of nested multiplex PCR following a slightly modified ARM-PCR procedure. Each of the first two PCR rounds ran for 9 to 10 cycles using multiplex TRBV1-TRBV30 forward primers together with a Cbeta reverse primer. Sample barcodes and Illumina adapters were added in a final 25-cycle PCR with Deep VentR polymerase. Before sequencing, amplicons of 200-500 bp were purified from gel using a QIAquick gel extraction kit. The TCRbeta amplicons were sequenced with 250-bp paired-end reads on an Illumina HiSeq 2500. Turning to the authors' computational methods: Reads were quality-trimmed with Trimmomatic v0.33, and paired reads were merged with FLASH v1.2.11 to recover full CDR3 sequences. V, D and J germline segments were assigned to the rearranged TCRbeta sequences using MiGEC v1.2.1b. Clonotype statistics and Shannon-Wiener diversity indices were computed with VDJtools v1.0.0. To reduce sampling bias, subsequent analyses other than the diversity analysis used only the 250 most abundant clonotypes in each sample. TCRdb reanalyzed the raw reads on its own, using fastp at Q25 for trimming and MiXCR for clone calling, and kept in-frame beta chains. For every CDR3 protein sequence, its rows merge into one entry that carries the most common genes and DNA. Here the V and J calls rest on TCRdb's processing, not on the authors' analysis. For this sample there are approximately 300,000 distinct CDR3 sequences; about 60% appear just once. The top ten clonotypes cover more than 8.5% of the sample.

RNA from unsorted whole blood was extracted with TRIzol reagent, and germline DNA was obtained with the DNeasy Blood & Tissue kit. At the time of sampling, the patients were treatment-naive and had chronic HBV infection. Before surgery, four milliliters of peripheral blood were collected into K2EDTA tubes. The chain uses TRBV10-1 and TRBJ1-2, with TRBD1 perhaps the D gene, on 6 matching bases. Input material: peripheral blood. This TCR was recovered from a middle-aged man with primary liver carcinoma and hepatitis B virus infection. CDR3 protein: CDSQGHTPGVYGYTF. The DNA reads TGCGACAGTCAGGGACACACTCCAGGGGTCTATGGCTACACCTTC.